These 3 T cell receptor beta chains came from one sample sequenced in a study of cytomegalovirus exposure and HLA in healthy donors (dated by TCRdb to the late 2010s). The library was built by means of the immunoSEQ multiplex PCR assay. The multiplex PCR relied on a mix of 60 forward primers for TCR Vbeta segments and 13 reverse primers for TCR Jbeta segments. TCRdb took over this immuneACCESS table, retaining in-frame rearrangements with V and J assigned. Such tables are incomplete; in checked studies, under half of the missing clones stem from an unresolved V gene, and the remainder is unexplained. The table for this sample lists roughly 140,000 clones; roughly 80% of them were counted only once. Around 7% of the sample rests with the top ten. Sequenced sample: PBMCs. The receptor set was obtained from a woman in her thirties or forties in good health and CMV-seropositive.

V and J are TRBV12-5 and TRBJ1-2; 8 bases map to TRBD1. This CDR3 region has 12 residues. Germline V lookup: CDR1 LGHNT, CDR2 FRNRAP. With 5 bases clipped from V and 7 bases from J, the junction kept 3 bases outside the gene matches. CDR3 coding DNA: TGTGCTAGTGGTCTCGGACAGGGTGGCTACACCTTC. It codes for CASGLGQGGYTF.

In this sample, this clone turned up once. V usage is TRBV5-4 and J usage is TRBJ2-3; 9 nucleotides line up with TRBD2. The V and J ends lost 4 bases and 3 bases, in that order; junction bases with no gene match: 9. From germline, CDR1 is SGHNT and CDR2 YYREEE (reference sequence). The CDR3 extends over 16 amino acids. CDR3 DNA sequence: TGTGCCAGCAGCGCTTCTGCGGGGGGGCTAACAGATACGCAGTATTTT. It translates to CASSASAGGLTDTQYF.

The chain recombines TRBV10-1 with TRBJ1-6; no definite D call. With 0 bases removed from V and 8 bases from J, the gap between germline ends came to 5 bases. Germline V gene sequence: CDR1 WNHNN, CDR2 SYGVQD (reference sequence). This CDR3 is built from 13 residues. The CDR3 reads CASSESPDSPLHF. The CDR3 bases are TGCGCCAGCAGTGAGTCGCCGGATTCACCCCTCCACTTT.